One and the same sample provided the 17 T cell receptor beta chains below, sequenced in a study of T cell changes during pregnancy in multiple sclerosis. Assay used: immunoSEQ multiplex PCR; TCRdb lists only in-frame clones, some missing. The table shows tens of thousands of clones, with roughly 94% occurring only once. The specimen comprised peripheral blood, sampled before pregnancy. The receptors originated from a female donor with multiple sclerosis, enrolled in a pregnancy study.

This clone showed up just once. The chain is built from TRBV5-8 and TRBJ2-2, with a possible D match to TRBD1 (6 bases). CDR3 length equals 15 residues. The V gene lost 6 bases and the J gene lost 2 bases, with 14 bases spanning the gap. CDR1 and CDR2 from the germline V gene are SGHTS and YDEGEE. The CDR3 nucleotides read TGTGCCAGCATCCCTCTGGGACAAAACACCGGGGAGCTGTTTTTT. This codes for CASIPLGQNTGELFF.

V gene TRBV2 combines with J gene TRBJ2-3; 7 nucleotides match TRBD1. V shed 5 bases and J 0 bases; nucleotides not matched to a gene: 5. The germline gives CDR1 SNHLY, CDR2 FYNNEI. This CDR3 region has 15 residues. Here the CDR3 reads CASSRGQPSTDTQYF. The CDR3 DNA reads as TGTGCCAGCAGTAGGGGACAGCCTAGCACAGATACGCAGTATTTT.

The V call is TRBV15, the J call TRBJ2-1, with 7 bases identical to TRBD2. The V gene end was trimmed by 11 bases and the J gene end by 0 bases; junction bases not matched to a gene: 7. The germline V gene encodes CDR1 LNHNV and CDR2 YYDKDF (reference sequence). The CDR3 runs to 14 residues. The CDR3: CAYAGGSSYNEQFF. CDR3 coding DNA: TGTGCCTATGCTGGCGGGAGCTCCTACAATGAGCAGTTCTTC.

The rearrangement uses TRBV28 and TRBJ1-1; unclear D gene. Germline loops: CDR1 MDHEN, CDR2 SYDVKM. This CDR3 is built from 12 residues. Trimming left V 8 bases short and J 5 bases short, with 12 bases between. The CDR3 DNA reads TGTGCCAGCGGTGGGGAGGTGACTGAAGCTTTCTTT. Translating it yields CASGGEVTEAFF.

The chain couples TRBV7-6 to TRBJ1-5; D not certain. V gave up 1 base and J gave up 3 bases, with 16 bases separating them. Germline values: CDR1 SGHVS, CDR2 FNYEAQ. The CDR3 consists of 17 residues. CDR3 bases: TGTGCCAGCAGCTTAGGACCGGGTGTCGAGTACAATCAGCCCCAGCATTTT. It codes for CASSLGPGVEYNQPQHF.

The chain links TRBV14 to TRBJ2-7, with a possible D match to TRBD1 (6 bases). CDR1 and CDR2 (germline): SGHDN, FVKESK. Trimming cost V 5 bases and J 4 bases, with 12 bases left between them. The CDR3 extends over 13 amino acids. The CDR3 is CASSGIRGYEQYF. The CDR3 DNA sequence: TGTGCCAGCAGCGGAATCAGGGGATACGAGCAGTACTTC.

The genes are TRBV23-1 and TRBJ1-5; D remains ambiguous. TRBV23-1 is sorted into the ORF group, with uncertain function. The CDR3 spans 12 residues. Trimming stripped 0 bases from V and 15 bases from J, with 12 bases between. As DNA, the CDR3 is TGCGCCAGCAGTCAATCGTCGACACCCGTGCATTTT. Translated: CASSQSSTPVHF.

V and J are TRBV19 and TRBJ2-7; 7 bases align to TRBD1. The germline CDR1 and CDR2 sequences are LNHDA and SQIVND (reference sequence). V was clipped by 5 bases and J by 1 base; unmatched bases: 2. The length of the CDR3 is 13 residues. This chain's CDR3 is CASSQGVSYEQYF. The CDR3 coding sequence is TGTGCCAGTAGTCAGGGGGTGTCCTACGAGCAGTACTTC.

This chain links TRBV5-1 with TRBJ2-3; D perhaps matches TRBD2 (5 bases). Trimming pared 1 base from V and 3 bases from J, leaving 12 bases between. This CDR3 comprises 15 residues. Germline values: CDR1 SGHRS, CDR2 YFSETQ. DNA of the CDR3: TGCGCCAGCAGCTTGCGGGGTGTTAGGACAGATACGCAGTATTTT. It specifies CASSLRGVRTDTQYF.

The gene calls are TRBV29-1 and TRBJ2-3, with a possible D match to TRBD2 (6 bases). This CDR3 is built from 15 residues. Looked up from germline, CDR1 is SQVTM and CDR2 is ANQGSEA. V gave up 1 base and J gave up 2 bases, with 13 bases separating them. The CDR3 nucleotides are TGCAGCGTTGAAGGGGCGGAGCGGGCCACAGATACGCAGTATTTT. It encodes CSVEGAERATDTQYF.

J is TRBJ1-5 and V is TRBV28; 11 bases match TRBD1. This CDR3 comprises 19 residues. CDR1 and CDR2 from the germline V gene are MDHEN and SYDVKM. Trimming cost V 2 bases and J 6 bases; bases outside gene matches: 15. CDR3 sequence: CASSLGSGQGVLRGQPQHF. The CDR3 nucleotides read TGTGCCAGCAGTTTAGGTTCGGGACAGGGGGTTTTGAGGGGTCAGCCCCAGCATTTT.

J is TRBJ2-1 and V is TRBV27, with TRBD2 as a possible D gene (6 bases). Germline values: CDR1 MNHEY, CDR2 SMNVEV (reference sequence). V was pared by 10 bases and J by 4 bases, with 17 bases between. The CDR3 covers 14 residues. This CDR3 is CATSSSALYNEQFF. As DNA, the CDR3 is TGTGCCACCAGCTCTAGCGCCCTATACAATGAGCAGTTCTTC.

The rearrangement links TRBV28 to TRBJ1-1; the match to TRBD1 covers 7 bases. The junction had 9 bases not matched to a gene; V was cut back by 6 bases and J by 5 bases. Germline V gene data show CDR1 as MDHEN and CDR2 as SYDVKM. This CDR3 region has 14 residues. CDR3 nucleotide sequence: TGTGCCAGCAGCTTTTCTCAGGGGGAGACTGAAGCTTTCTTT. Translated, it gives CASSFSQGETEAFF.

V usage is TRBV4-1 and J usage is TRBJ1-2; 7 nucleotides match TRBD1. The CDR3 consists of 14 residues. V shed 1 base and J 4 bases; nucleotides not matched to a gene: 3. Looked up from germline, CDR1 is MGHRA and CDR2 is YSYEKL. This CDR3 is CASSQVGTAYGYTF. CDR3 DNA: TGCGCCAGCAGCCAAGTGGGGACAGCCTATGGCTACACCTTC.

The chain recombines TRBV30 with TRBJ1-2; TRBD1 agrees at 7 bases. Germline-derived CDR1 and CDR2 are GTSNPN and SVGIG (reference sequence). The CDR3 is 13 residues long. Trimming took 5 bases from V and 5 from J; bases not matched to a gene: 8. In DNA, the CDR3 is TGTGCCTGGGAGCCGGGACAGAGTTATGGCTACACCTTC. Translation gives CAWEPGQSYGYTF.

The chain combines TRBV7-3 with TRBJ2-1; a possible D gene is TRBD2 (6 bases). Trimming took off 5 bases at V and 8 bases at J, with 13 bases between the two ends. Per the germline V gene, CDR1 is SGHTA and CDR2 is FQGTGA. This CDR3 has 13 residues. In nucleotides, the CDR3 is TGTGCCAGCAGCACGGGACTGGCGGATGAGCAGTTCTTC. Protein sequence: CASSTGLADEQFF. The full variable domain, with the rest looked up from reference TRBV7-3 and TRBJ2-1, is GAGVSQTPSNKVTEKGKYVELRCDPISGHTALYWYRQSLGQGPEFLIYFQGTGAADDSGLPNDRFFAVRPEGSVSTLKIQRTERGDSAVYLCASSTGLADEQFFGPGTRLTVL.

The chain has TRBV6-1 and TRBJ2-5; TRBD1 matches 11 bases. Unmatched junction bases numbered 5, after V lost 3 bases and J lost 5 bases. There are 15 residues in the CDR3. Germline V gives CDR1 MNHNS, CDR2 SASEGT. Here the CDR3 reads CASSERTGGTETQYF. Written as DNA, the CDR3 is TGTGCCAGCAGTGAGAGGACAGGGGGCACGGAGACCCAGTACTTC.